This T cell receptor (beta chain) emerged from a study of neurological immune-mediated disorders. Germline CDR1 and CDR2: MGHDK and SYGVNS. The CDR3 totals 13 residues. V gave up 1 base and J gave up 6 bases, with 6 bases separating them. A total of 2 million PBMCs stored at -80 degrees C provided the unsorted libraries. This clonotype was observed many times. MiXCR, applied by TCRdb to the 5' RACE reads, yields one record per CDR3 protein. The sample lists around 94,000 distinct CDR3 sequences; roughly 3.5% were seen once. The sequenced sample was PBMCs. This TCR was sampled from a woman aged 18-29 years with multiple sclerosis. The chain is built from TRBV25-1 and TRBJ2-2; no clear D. This CDR3 is CASSELGPGELFF. CDR3 DNA: TGTGCCAGCAGTGAATTGGGTCCCGGGGAGCTGTTTTTT. The full variable domain, in which reference TRBV25-1 and TRBJ2-2 provide the parts outside the CDR3, is EADIYQTPRYLVIGTGKKITLECSQTMGHDKMYWYQQDPGMELHLIHYSYGVNSTEKGDLSSESTVSRIRTEHFPLTLESARPSHTSQYLCASSELGPGELFFGEGSRLTVL.